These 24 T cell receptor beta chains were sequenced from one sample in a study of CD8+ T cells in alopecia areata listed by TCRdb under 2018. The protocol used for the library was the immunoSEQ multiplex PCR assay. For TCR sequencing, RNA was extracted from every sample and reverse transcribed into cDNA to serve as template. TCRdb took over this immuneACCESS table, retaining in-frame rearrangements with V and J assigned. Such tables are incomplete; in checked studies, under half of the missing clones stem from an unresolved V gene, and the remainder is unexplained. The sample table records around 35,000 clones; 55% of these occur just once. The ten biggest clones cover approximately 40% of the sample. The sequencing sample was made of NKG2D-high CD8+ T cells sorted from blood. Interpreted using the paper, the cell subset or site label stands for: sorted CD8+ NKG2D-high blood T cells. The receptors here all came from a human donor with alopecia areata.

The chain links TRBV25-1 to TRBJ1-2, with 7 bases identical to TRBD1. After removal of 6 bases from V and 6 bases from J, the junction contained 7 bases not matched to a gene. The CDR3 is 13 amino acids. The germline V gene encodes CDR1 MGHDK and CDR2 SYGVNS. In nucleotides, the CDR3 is TGTGCCAGCAGCCCGACAGGGCTGAATGGCTACACCTTC. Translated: CASSPTGLNGYTF.

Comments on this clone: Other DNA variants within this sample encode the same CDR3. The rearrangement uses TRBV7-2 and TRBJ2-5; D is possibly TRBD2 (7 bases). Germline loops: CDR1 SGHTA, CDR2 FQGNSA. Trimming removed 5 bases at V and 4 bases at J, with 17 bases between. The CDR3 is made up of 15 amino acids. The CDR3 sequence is CASSRQGGGLETQYF. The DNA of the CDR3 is TGTGCCAGCAGCAGACAAGGGGGGGGGCTAGAGACCCAGTACTTC.

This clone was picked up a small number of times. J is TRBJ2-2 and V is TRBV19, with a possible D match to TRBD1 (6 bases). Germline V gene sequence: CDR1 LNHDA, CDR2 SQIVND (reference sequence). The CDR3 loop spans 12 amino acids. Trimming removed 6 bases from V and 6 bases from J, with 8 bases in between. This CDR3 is CASSWGPGELFF. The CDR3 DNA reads TGTGCCAGTAGCTGGGGGCCCGGGGAGCTGTTTTTT.

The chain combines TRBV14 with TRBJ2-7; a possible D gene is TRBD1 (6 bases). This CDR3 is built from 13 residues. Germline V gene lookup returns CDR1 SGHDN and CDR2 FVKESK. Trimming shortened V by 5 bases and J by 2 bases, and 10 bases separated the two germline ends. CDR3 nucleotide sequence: TGTGCCAGCAGCTACAGGGAACCCTACGAGCAGTACTTC. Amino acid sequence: CASSYREPYEQYF.

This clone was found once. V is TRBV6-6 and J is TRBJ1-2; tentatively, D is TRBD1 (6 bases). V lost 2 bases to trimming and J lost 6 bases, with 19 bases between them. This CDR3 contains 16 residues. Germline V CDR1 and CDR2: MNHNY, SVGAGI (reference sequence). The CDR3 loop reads CASSYPGGQLRDGYTF. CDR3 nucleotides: TGTGCCAGCAGTTACCCCGGTGGACAGTTGAGAGATGGCTACACCTTC.

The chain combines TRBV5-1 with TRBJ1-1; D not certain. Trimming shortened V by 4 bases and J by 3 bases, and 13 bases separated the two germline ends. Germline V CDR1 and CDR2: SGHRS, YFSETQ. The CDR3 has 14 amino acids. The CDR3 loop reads CASSRGSGYTEAFF. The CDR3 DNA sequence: TGCGCCAGCAGCCGCGGGAGTGGGTACACTGAAGCTTTCTTT.

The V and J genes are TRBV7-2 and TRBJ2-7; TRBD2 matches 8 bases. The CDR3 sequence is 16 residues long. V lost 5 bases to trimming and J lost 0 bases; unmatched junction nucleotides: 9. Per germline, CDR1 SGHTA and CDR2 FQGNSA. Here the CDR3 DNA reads TGTGCCAGCAGCCCGTTAACCGGGAGGGCCTCCTACGAGCAGTACTTC. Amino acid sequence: CASSPLTGRASYEQYF.

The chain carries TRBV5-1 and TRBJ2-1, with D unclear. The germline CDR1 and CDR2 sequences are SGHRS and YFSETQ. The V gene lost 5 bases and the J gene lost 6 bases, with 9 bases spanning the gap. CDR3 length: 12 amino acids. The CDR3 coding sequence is TGCGCCAGCAGATCTCCACTCAATGAGCAGTTCTTC. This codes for CASRSPLNEQFF.

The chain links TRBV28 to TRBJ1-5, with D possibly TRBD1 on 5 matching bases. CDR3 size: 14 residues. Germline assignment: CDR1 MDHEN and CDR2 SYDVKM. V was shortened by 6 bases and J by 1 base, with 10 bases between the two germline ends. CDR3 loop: CASRTTVSNQPQHF. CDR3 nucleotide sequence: TGTGCCAGCAGGACGACAGTCAGCAATCAGCCCCAGCATTTT.

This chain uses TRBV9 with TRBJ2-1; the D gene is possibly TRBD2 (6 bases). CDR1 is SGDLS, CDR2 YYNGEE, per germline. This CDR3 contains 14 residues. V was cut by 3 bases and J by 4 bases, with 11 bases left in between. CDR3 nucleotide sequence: TGTGCCAGCAGCGCGGAAGGGACTTACAATGAGCAGTTCTTC. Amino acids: CASSAEGTYNEQFF.

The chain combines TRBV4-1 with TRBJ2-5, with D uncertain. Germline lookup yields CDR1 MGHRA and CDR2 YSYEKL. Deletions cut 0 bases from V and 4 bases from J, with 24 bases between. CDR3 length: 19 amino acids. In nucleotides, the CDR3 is TGCGCCAGCAGCCAAGATCCTGGGGATCCATTGCCTGGTGGAGAGACCCAGTACTTC. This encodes CASSQDPGDPLPGGETQYF.

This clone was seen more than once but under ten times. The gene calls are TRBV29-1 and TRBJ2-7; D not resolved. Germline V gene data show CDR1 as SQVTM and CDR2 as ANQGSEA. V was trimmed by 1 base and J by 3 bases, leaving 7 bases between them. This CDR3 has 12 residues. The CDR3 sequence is CSVEGGIYEQYF. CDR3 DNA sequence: TGCAGCGTTGAAGGCGGAATCTACGAGCAGTACTTC.

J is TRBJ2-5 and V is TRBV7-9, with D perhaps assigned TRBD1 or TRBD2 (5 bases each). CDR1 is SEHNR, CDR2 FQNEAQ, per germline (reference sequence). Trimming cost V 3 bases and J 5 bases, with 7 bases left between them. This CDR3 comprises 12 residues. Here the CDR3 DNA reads TGTGCCAGCAGCTTGGGACGGGAGACCCAGTACTTC. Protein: CASSLGRETQYF.

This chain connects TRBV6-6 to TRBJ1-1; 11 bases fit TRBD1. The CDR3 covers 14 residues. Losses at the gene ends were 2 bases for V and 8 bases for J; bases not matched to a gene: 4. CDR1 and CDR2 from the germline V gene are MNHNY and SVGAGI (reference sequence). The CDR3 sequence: CASSYGTGGLEAFF. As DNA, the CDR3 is TGTGCCAGCAGTTACGGGACAGGGGGATTGGAAGCTTTCTTT.

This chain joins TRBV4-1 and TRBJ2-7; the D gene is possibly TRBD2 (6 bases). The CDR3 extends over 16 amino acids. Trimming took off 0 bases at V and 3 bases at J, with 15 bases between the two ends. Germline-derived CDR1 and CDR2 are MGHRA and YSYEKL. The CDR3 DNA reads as TGCGCCAGCAGCCAAGAAACTCGGGACTTCTACTACGAGCAGTACTTC. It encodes CASSQETRDFYYEQYF.

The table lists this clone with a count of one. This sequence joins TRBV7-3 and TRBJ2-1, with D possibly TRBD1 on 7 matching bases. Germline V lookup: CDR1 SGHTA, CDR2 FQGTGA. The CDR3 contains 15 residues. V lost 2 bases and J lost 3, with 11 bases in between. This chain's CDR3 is CASSLRQGGYNEQFF. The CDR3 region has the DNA TGTGCCAGCAGCTTACGCCAGGGGGGCTACAATGAGCAGTTCTTC.

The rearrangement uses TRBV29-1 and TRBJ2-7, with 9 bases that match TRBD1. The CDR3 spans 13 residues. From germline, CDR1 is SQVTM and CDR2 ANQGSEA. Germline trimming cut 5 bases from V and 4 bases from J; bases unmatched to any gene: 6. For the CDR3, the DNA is TGCAGCGTTATAGGACAGGGGAGGTACGAGCAGTACTTC. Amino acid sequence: CSVIGQGRYEQYF.

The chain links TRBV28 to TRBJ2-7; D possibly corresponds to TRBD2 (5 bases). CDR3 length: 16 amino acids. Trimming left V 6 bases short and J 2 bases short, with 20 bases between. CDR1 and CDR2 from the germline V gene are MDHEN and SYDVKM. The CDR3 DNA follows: TGTGCCAGCAGCCCAACACGGGGTGCACTAACCTACGAGCAGTACTTC. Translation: CASSPTRGALTYEQYF.

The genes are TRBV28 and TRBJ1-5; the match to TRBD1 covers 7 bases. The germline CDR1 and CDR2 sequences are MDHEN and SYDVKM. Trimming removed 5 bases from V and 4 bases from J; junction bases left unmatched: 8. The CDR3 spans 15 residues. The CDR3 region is CASSDRTGPNQPQHF. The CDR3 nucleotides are TGTGCCAGCAGTGACCGGACAGGTCCAAATCAGCCCCAGCATTTT. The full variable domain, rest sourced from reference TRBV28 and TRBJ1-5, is DVKVTQSSRYLVKRTGEKVFLECVQDMDHENMFWYRQDPGLGLRLIYFSYDVKMKEKGDIPEGYSVSREKKERFSLILESASTNQTSMYLCASSDRTGPNQPQHFGDGTRLSIL.

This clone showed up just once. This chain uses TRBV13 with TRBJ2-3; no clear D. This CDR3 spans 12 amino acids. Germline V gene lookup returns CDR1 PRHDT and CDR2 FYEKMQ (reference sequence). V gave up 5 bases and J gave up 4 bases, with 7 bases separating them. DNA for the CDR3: TGTGCCAGCAGCCTATCCCCAGATACGCAGTATTTT. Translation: CASSLSPDTQYF.

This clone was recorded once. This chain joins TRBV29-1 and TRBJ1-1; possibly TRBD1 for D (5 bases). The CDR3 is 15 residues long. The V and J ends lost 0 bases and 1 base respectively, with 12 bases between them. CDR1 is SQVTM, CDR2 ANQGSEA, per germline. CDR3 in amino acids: CSVEDSGGWNTEAFF. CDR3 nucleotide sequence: TGCAGCGTTGAAGATAGCGGGGGGTGGAACACTGAAGCTTTCTTT.

CDR3 DNA sequence: TGCAGTGCTAGGCATGACTACGAGCAGTACTTC. It translates to CSARHDYEQYF. The chain employs TRBV20-1 and TRBJ2-7, with D uncertain. Trimming cost V 3 bases and J 3 bases, with 6 bases left between them. The CDR3 covers 11 residues. Germline V gene sequence: CDR1 DFQATT, CDR2 SNEGSKA (reference sequence).

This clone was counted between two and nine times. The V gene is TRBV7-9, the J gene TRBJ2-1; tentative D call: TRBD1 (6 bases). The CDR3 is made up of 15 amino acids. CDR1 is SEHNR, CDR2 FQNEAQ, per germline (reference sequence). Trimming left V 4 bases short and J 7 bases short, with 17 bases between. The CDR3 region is CASSSNRDNRNEQFF. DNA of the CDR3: TGTGCCAGCAGCTCTAACCGGGACAATAGGAATGAGCAGTTCTTC.

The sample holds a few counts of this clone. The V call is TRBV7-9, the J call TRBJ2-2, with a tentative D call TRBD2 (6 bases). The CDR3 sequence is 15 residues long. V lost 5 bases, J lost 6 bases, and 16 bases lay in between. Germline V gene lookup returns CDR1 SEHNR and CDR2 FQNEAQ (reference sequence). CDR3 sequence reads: CASSAAGRGAGELFF. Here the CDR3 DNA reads TGTGCCAGCAGCGCCGCCGGGAGAGGCGCCGGGGAGCTGTTTTTT. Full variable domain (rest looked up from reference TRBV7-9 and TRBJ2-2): DTGVSQNPRHKITKRGQNVTFRCDPISEHNRLYWYRQTLGQGPEFLTYFQNEAQLEKSRLLSDRFSAERPKGSFSTLEIQRTEQGDSAMYLCASSAAGRGAGELFFGEGSRLTVL.